One sample yielded the 11 T cell receptor beta chains listed below, sequenced in a study of T cells in Graves' hyperthyroidism and ophthalmopathy. TCR beta CDR3 regions were amplified from RNA transcripts. Initially, a first-round RT-PCR of the TCR CDR3 employed the HTBI primer set. MiXCR, run by TCRdb on the multiplex PCR reads, gives a single entry per CDR3 protein. Counted here are 400,000 to 550,000 distinct CDR3 sequences, roughly 25% occurring once; the ten biggest clones make up approximately 10%. The specimen sequenced was blood. The receptors here all came from a woman aged 25 to 39 with Graves' ophthalmopathy.

This clonotype has a count of ten or more. The rearrangement uses TRBV15 and TRBJ1-6; D is ambiguous. The germline gives CDR1 LNHNV, CDR2 YYDKDF (reference sequence). The CDR3 runs to 15 residues. Trimming pared 0 bases from V and 9 bases from J, leaving 12 bases between. The CDR3, as DNA: TGTGCCACCAGCAGAGATGGAGGGAGTAGTTCACCCCTCCACTTT. This encodes CATSRDGGSSSPLHF. Full variable domain (outside the CDR3, taken from reference TRBV15 and TRBJ1-6): DAMVIQNPRYQVTQFGKPVTLSCSQTLNHNVMYWYQQKSSQAPKLLFHYYDKDFNNEADTPDNFQSRRPNTSFCFLDIRSPGLGDTAMYLCATSRDGGSSSPLHFGNGTRLTVT.

This chain joins TRBV11-1 and TRBJ2-5; 11 bases agree with TRBD1. The CDR3 is 16 amino acids. CDR1 SGHAT and CDR2 FQDESV come from the germline V gene (reference sequence). The J segment lost 5 bases and the V segment lost 0 bases, leaving 5 bases of the junction unmatched. The CDR3 region is CASSLAGTGGWETQYF. As DNA, the CDR3 is TGTGCCAGCAGCTTAGCTGGGACAGGGGGTTGGGAGACCCAGTACTTC.

This clonotype occurred many times. J is TRBJ2-7 and V is TRBV10-3; 9 bases align to TRBD1. The CDR3 loop spans 15 amino acids. Trimming removed 2 bases from V and 3 bases from J; junction bases left unmatched: 5. Per germline, CDR1 ENHRY and CDR2 SYGVKD. CDR3 DNA sequence: TGTGCCATCAGTGAGGGGACAGGGAGGCGCTACGAGCAGTACTTC. Encoded protein: CAISEGTGRRYEQYF.

This clonotype was detected ten times or more. This chain joins TRBV29-1 and TRBJ1-5, with D perhaps TRBD1 (6 bases). Germline lookup yields CDR1 SQVTM and CDR2 ANQGSEA. The V gene lost 4 bases and the J gene lost 0 bases, with 13 bases spanning the gap. The CDR3 loop spans 15 amino acids. The CDR3 reads CSVATQGHSNQPQHF. The CDR3 nucleotides are TGCAGCGTTGCAACACAGGGTCATAGCAATCAGCCCCAGCATTTT.

This clonotype appeared many times. This chain connects TRBV29-1 to TRBJ2-7, with 8 bases that match TRBD1. V shed 1 base and J 9 bases; nucleotides not matched to a gene: 5. Germline CDR1 reads SQVTM; CDR2 reads ANQGSEA. The CDR3 length is 12 residues. In DNA form, the CDR3 reads TGCAGCGTTGAAGCGGACAGGGACGGGCAGTACTTC. This sequence encodes CSVEADRDGQYF.

CDR3 sequence reads: CASSIGDWARTNYEQYF. The CDR3 region has the DNA TGTGCCAGTAGTATTGGGGACTGGGCTAGGACGAACTACGAGCAGTACTTC. J is TRBJ2-7 and V is TRBV19; possible D gene TRBD2, 6 bases. Germline V gene data show CDR1 as LNHDA and CDR2 as SQIVND (reference sequence). CDR3 length equals 17 residues. Trimming removed 3 bases from V and 3 bases from J, with 21 bases in between.

This clonotype has ten or more counts. The chain recombines TRBV6-5 with TRBJ1-1; D unclear. This CDR3 contains 12 residues. The V and J ends lost 6 bases and 4 bases respectively, with 9 bases between them. Per the germline V gene, CDR1 is MNHEY and CDR2 is SVGAGI. DNA for the CDR3: TGTGCCAGCAGCAGATCTGGCACTGAAGCTTTCTTT. It encodes CASSRSGTEAFF.

This clonotype showed up many times. This rearrangement joins TRBV6-2 or TRBV6-3 to TRBJ2-7; 9 bases are shared with TRBD2. Germline V gene data show CDR1 as MNHEY and CDR2 as SVGEGT. Trimming removed 6 bases from V and 3 bases from J; junction bases left unmatched: 3. The CDR3 contains 13 residues. CDR3 residues: CASRLSGGYEQYF. In nucleotides, the CDR3 is TGTGCCAGCAGGCTTAGCGGGGGCTACGAGCAGTACTTC.

This clonotype occurred once. A clone one base away is much larger, so this may be a read error. V is TRBV18 and J is TRBJ1-2; D is unresolved. V dropped 5 bases and J dropped 6 bases, with 13 bases sitting between them. CDR1 and CDR2 from the germline V gene are KGHSH and LQKENI. The CDR3 contains 13 residues. The CDR3 bases are TGTGCCAGCTCAATCACCGGGCCCGATGGCTACACCTTC. Its protein is CASSITGPDGYTF.

As concerns this clonotype: Compared with germline, one end of the junction differs, possibly owing to a read error. This chain uses TRBV28 with TRBJ2-7; no reliable D call. This CDR3 contains 13 residues. Germline CDR1 and CDR2: MDHEN and SYDVKM. In nucleotides, the CDR3 is TGTGCCACCCTGTCCGTGGTTTCCTACGATCAGTACTTC. This translates into CATLSVVSYDQYF.

The J gene is TRBJ1-3, the V gene TRBV6-2 or TRBV6-3; D not certain. There are 15 residues in the CDR3. Trimming left V 0 bases short and J 14 bases short, with 20 bases between. Looked up from germline, CDR1 is MNHEY and CDR2 is SVGEGT. The CDR3 here is CASSYSRYTETAVYF. In DNA form, the CDR3 reads TGTGCCAGCAGTTACTCGCGGTATACGGAAACGGCCGTATATTTT.